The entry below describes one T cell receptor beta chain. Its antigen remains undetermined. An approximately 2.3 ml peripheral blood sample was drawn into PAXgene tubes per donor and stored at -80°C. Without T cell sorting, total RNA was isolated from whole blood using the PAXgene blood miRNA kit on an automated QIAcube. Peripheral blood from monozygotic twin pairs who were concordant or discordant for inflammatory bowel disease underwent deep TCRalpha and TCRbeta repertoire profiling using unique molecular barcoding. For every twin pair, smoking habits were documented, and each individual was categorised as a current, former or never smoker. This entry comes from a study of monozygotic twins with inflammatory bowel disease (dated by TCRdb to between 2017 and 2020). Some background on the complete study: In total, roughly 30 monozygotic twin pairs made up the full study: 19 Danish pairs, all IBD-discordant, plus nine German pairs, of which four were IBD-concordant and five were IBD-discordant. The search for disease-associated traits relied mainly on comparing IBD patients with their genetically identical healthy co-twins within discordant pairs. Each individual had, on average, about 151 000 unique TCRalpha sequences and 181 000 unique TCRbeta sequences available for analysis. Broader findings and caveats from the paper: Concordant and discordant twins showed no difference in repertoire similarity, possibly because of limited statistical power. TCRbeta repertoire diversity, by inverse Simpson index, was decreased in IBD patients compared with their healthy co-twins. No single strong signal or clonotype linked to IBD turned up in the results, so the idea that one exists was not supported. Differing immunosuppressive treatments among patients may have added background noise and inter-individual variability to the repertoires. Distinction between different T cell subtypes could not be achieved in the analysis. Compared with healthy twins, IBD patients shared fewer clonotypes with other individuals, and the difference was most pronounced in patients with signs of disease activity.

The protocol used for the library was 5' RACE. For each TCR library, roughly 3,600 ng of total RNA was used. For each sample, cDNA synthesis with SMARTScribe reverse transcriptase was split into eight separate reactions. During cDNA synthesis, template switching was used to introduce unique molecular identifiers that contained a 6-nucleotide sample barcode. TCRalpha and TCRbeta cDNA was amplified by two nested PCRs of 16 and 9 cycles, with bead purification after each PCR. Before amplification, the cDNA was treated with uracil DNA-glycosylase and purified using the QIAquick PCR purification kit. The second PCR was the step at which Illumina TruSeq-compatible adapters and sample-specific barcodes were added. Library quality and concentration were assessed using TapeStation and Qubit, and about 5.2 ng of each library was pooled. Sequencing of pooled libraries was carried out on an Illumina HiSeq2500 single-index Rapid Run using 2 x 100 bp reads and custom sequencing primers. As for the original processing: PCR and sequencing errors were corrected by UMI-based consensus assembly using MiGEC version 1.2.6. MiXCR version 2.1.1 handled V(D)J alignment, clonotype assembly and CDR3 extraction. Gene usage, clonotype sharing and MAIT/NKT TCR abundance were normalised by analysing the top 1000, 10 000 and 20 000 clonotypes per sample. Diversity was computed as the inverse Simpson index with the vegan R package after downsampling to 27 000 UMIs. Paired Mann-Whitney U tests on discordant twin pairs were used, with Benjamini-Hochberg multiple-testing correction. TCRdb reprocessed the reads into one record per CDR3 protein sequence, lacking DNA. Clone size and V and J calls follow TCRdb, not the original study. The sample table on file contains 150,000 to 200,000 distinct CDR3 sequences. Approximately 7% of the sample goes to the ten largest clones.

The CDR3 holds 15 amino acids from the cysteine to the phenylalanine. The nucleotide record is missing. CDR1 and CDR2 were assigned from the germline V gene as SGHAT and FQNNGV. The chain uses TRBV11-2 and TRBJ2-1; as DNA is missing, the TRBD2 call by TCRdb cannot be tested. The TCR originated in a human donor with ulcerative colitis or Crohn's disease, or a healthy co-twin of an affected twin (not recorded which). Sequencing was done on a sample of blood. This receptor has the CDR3 CASSSISGGLNEQFF.